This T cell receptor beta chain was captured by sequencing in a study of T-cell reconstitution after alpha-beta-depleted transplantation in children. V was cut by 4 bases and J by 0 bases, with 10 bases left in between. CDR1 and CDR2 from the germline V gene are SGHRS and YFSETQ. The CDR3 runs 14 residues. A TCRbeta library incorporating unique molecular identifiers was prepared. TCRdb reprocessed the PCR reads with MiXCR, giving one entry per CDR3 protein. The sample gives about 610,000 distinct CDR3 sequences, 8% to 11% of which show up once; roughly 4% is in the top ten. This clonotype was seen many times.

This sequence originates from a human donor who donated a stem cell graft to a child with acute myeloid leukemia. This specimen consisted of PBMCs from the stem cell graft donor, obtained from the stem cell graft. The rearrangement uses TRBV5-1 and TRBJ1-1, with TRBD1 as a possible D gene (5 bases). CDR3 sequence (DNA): TGCGCCAGCAGCCCCGGGACTCTGAACACTGAAGCTTTCTTT. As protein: CASSPGTLNTEAFF.